The clone carrying this T cell receptor beta chain was counted a single time. Each CDR3 protein gets one entry after TCRdb re-called the RT-PCR reads with MiXCR. The sample includes 20,000 to 30,000 distinct CDR3 sequences, 6.5% to 10% of them seen just once. From germline, CDR1 is SEHNR and CDR2 FQNEAQ (reference sequence). The junction had 7 bases not matched to a gene; V was cut back by 5 bases and J by 7 bases. The CDR3 contains 15 residues. This sample is drawn from a study of patients and donors after allogeneic stem cell transplantation. Sequenced input: blood, either unsorted or a sorted T cell fraction (not recorded which). The gene calls are TRBV7-9 and TRBJ2-1; 11 nucleotides agree with TRBD2. The TCR comes from a human donor who was either an allogeneic HSCT recipient or a stem cell or donor lymphocyte infusion donor (not recorded which). It is not recorded whose cells these are; they may come from a transplant donor. CDR3 sequence reads: CASSRISGGENEQFF. In DNA form, the CDR3 reads TGTGCCAGCAGCCGGATTAGCGGGGGGGAAAATGAGCAGTTCTTC.